This TCR beta chain was identified during a study of early T cells in non-severe SARS-CoV-2 infection. The CDR3 loop spans 11 amino acids. The germline gives CDR1 SGHTA, CDR2 FQGNSA. V was cut by 6 bases and J by 4 bases, with 7 bases left in between. Unique molecular identifiers were added to individual cDNA molecules. TCRdb re-called the 5' RACE reads through MiXCR, storing one row per CDR3 protein. The profile shows around 55,000 distinct CDR3 sequences, 6.6% of them singletons. This clonotype was recorded many times. The clonotype was recovered from an adult who was a healthcare worker with PCR-confirmed SARS-CoV-2 infection or an uninfected control (not recorded which). The chain links TRBV7-2 to TRBJ2-7; D gene uncertain. The sequencing here drew on whole blood, taken at baseline. CDR3 sequence (DNA): TGTGCCAGCAGTCTCTGGTACGAGCAGTACTTC. Translation gives CASSLWYEQYF.